This T cell receptor beta chain was observed in a study of blood T cell repertoires in COVID-19. About the study: Some COVID-19 samples were acute and others convalescent; all came from the United States, Italy and Spain. Nucleic acid was either cDNA or gDNA, and it came from T cells, B-cell-depleted T cells, or PBMCs.

Trimming cost V 4 bases and J 4 bases; bases outside gene matches: 6. The CDR3 loop spans 15 amino acids. Per the germline V gene, CDR1 is SGHTA and CDR2 is FQGNSA. The authors' processing: Amplified reference gene primers provided the basis for estimating nucleated cell counts. The repertoire was sequenced with immunoSEQ multiplex PCR; TCRdb's copy has only in-frame clones and lacks some. The DNA gave D and trimming, while V, J and clone size come from that table. The sample contains about 210,000 clones, over 75% of which appear only once. The TCR sequence derives from a human donor in a cohort sampled during active COVID-19. The chain couples TRBV7-2 to TRBJ2-1; 8 bases line up with TRBD1. Sequences were obtained from peripheral blood. The CDR3 loop is CASSSFGQGYNEQFF. CDR3 in DNA: TGTGCCAGCAGCTCCTTTGGACAGGGTTACAATGAGCAGTTCTTC.